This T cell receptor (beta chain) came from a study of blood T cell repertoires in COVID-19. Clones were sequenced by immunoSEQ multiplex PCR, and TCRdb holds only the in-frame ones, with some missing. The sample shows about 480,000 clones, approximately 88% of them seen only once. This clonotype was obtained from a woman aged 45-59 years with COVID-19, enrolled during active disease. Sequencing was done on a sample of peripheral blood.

CDR3 nucleotides: TGTGCCAGCAGCGTAGGCGAGCGGGCCTACGAGCAGTACTTC. It specifies CASSVGERAYEQYF. This chain connects TRBV9 to TRBJ2-7, with D possibly matching TRBD2 (6 bases). The V and J ends lost 0 bases and 2 bases respectively, with 9 bases between them. CDR3 length: 14 residues. Germline-derived CDR1 and CDR2 are SGDLS and YYNGEE.